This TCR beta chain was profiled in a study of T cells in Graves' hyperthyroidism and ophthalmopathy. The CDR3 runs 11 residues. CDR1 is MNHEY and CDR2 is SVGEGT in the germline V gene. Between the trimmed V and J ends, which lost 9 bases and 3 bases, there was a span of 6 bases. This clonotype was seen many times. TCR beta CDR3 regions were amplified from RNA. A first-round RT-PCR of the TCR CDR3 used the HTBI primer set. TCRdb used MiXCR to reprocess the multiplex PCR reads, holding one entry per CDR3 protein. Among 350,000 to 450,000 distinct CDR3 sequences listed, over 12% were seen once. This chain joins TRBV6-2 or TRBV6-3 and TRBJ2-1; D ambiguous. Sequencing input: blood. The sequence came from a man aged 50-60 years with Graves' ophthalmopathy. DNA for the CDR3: TGTGCCAGTCAGCGCTACAATGAGCAGTTCTTC. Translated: CASQRYNEQFF.